This entry features one TCR beta chain sequence. The target antigen is unknown. Assay: immunoSEQ multiplex PCR; the TCRdb copy retains only in-frame clones and omits some. The repertoire includes about 120,000 clones, approximately 95% of them detected once, and around 3% sits in the top ten. The CDR3 has 16 residues. This record belongs to a study of graft-versus-host responses after intestinal transplantation. At the level of the study: Recipients were all induced with anti-thymocyte globulin, then given tacrolimus and steroids for approximately three years. General study points: GvH clones were identified in recipient marrow, with some first appearing in ileum or blood. The highest levels of circulating GvH clones went along with early declines in HvG clones after transplant.

This sample comprised unstimulated CD8+ T cells sorted from spleen or lymph node cells, obtained before intestinal transplant. J is TRBJ2-1 and V is TRBV12-2; the table's D call, TRBD2, was not checked against the DNA. TRBV12-2 is classified as a pseudogene. This clonotype was sampled from a human donor who received an intestinal transplant. The CDR3 loop is CASRAGQSGAYNEQFF. The CDR3 nucleotides read TGTGCAAGTCGCGCCGGCCAAAGCGGGGCCTACAATGAGCAGTTCTTC.